Sequencing of this T cell receptor (beta chain) was carried out in a study of T cells expressing NK-cell markers. The overall study: The TCR beta repertoires were obtained from sorted CD3+CD56+NKG2C+, CD3+CD56+NKG2C- and CD3+CD56-NKG2C+ T cells. Seven donors tested HCMV-seropositive and one tested seronegative among the eight sequenced. General study points: The contribution of dominant NKG2C+ clonotypes to CD8+ T cells in several donors was roughly 1.0-7.0%.

The CDR3 runs to 17 residues. UMIs accompanied the 5'RACE template switching by which TCR beta cDNA was made. TCRdb reanalyzed the 5' RACE reads, giving one entry per CDR3 protein sequence and no DNA. The table gives about 380,000 distinct CDR3 sequences; the top ten clones make up 5.2% of it. In the case of this clonotype: The antigen remains unidentified.

The chain recombines TRBV21-1 with TRBJ2-2; the TCRdb call, TRBD2, lacks DNA for checking. TRBV21-1 constitutes a pseudogene. Sequencing input: blood T cells: a sorted CD56 or NKG2C T cell subset, CD4+ or CD8+ T cells, or bulk PBMC T cells (not recorded which). This receptor was obtained from a man aged 18 to 69 in good health. CDR3 residues: CASSKTRKGKDTGELFF.